The 21 T cell receptor beta chains below all came from one sample that was sequenced in a study of shared clonotypes between healthy human individuals. Data came from immunoSEQ multiplex PCR; TCRdb stores just in-frame clones and leaves some out. The top ten hold around 0.4% of the sample, which has 2 million to 2.5 million clones, roughly 90% seen once. Sequences were obtained from naive CD4+ T cells from PBMCs. The subset denotes: CD45RA+ positively selected. All receptors come from a young man in good health. Some clones in this sample may be carry-over from other donors' samples.

The CDR3 sequence is CASSIGQQRGTDTQYF. The CDR3 region has the DNA TGCGCCAGCAGCATTGGACAGCAAAGAGGCACAGATACGCAGTATTTT. J is TRBJ2-3 and V is TRBV5-1, with a weak D call TRBD1 (6 bases). The germline CDR1 and CDR2 sequences are SGHRS and YFSETQ. This CDR3 spans 16 amino acids. Trimming pared 4 bases from V and 1 base from J, leaving 16 bases between.

The chain couples TRBV7-3 to TRBJ1-3; D gene ambiguous. The CDR3 has 16 residues. The ends were cut back, 1 base at V and 1 base at J, with 11 bases in the middle. CDR1 and CDR2 from the germline V gene are SGHTA and FQGTGA. CDR3 amino acids: CASSLMAGGSGNTIYF. The CDR3 DNA is TGTGCCAGCAGCTTAATGGCCGGCGGATCTGGAAACACCATATATTTT.

The chain is built from TRBV5-6 and TRBJ2-5, with 7 bases lining up with TRBD2. V lost 4 bases and J lost 3; bases outside the gene matches: 6. This CDR3 spans 14 amino acids. Per germline, CDR1 SGHDT and CDR2 YYEEEE. The CDR3 sequence is CASSPGGREETQYF. Written as DNA, the CDR3 is TGTGCCAGCAGCCCTGGAGGGAGGGAAGAGACCCAGTACTTC.

The J gene is TRBJ2-3, the V gene TRBV7-2, with 11 bases lining up with TRBD2. Germline V gene data show CDR1 as SGHTA and CDR2 as FQGNSA. With 0 bases clipped from V and 10 bases from J, the junction kept 9 bases outside the gene matches. The CDR3 loop spans 16 amino acids. CDR3 sequence reads: CASSLAVTSGSFAQYF. The CDR3 DNA is TGTGCCAGCAGCTTAGCGGTTACTAGCGGGAGCTTTGCGCAGTATTTT.

This rearrangement joins TRBV27 to TRBJ2-1; D not certain. Germline values: CDR1 MNHEY, CDR2 SMNVEV (reference sequence). V lost 6 bases and J lost 5, with 17 bases in between. The CDR3 has 15 residues. CDR3 region: CASSRHLIRDNEQFF. The CDR3 DNA is TGTGCCAGCAGCCGACATCTTATCCGAGACAATGAGCAGTTCTTC.

The chain recombines TRBV27 with TRBJ2-5; D call uncertain. Germline V gives CDR1 MNHEY, CDR2 SMNVEV (reference sequence). The ends were cut back, 4 bases at V and 5 bases at J, with 8 bases in the middle. The CDR3 is 12 residues long. This chain's CDR3 is CASSSVRETQYF. Here the CDR3 DNA reads TGTGCCAGCAGTTCCGTTAGGGAGACCCAGTACTTC.

This chain connects TRBV5-1 to TRBJ2-1, with 11 bases that match TRBD2. This CDR3 is built from 16 residues. V gave up 4 bases and J gave up 4 bases; unmatched junction bases: 7. Germline-derived CDR1 and CDR2 are SGHRS and YFSETQ. The CDR3 here is CASSIGLAGWYNEQFF. The CDR3 coding sequence is TGCGCCAGCAGCATAGGACTAGCGGGCTGGTACAATGAGCAGTTCTTC.

As regards this clone: The DNA is left out, because the CDR3 cannot be placed on it with certainty; the CDR3 is given as TCRdb lists it. The CDR3: CAWGLGSGTEYF. The chain recombines TRBV30 with TRBJ2-7; TRBD2 is the table's D call and was not checked against the DNA. 12 amino acids form the CDR3, both terminal residues included. Germline CDR1 reads GTSNPN; CDR2 reads SVGIG (reference sequence).

The chain uses TRBV2 and TRBJ2-5; 11 nucleotides match TRBD2. V shed 1 base and J 9 bases; nucleotides not matched to a gene: 4. In germline, CDR1 is SNHLY, CDR2 FYNNEI. This CDR3 spans 14 amino acids. The CDR3 nucleotides are TGTGCCAGCAGTGAAGGGACTAGCGGGCTCCCCCAGTACTTC. It specifies CASSEGTSGLPQYF.

V gene TRBV7-7 combines with J gene TRBJ2-1; D unclear. Per germline, CDR1 SSHAT and CDR2 FNYEAQ (reference sequence). The CDR3 contains 11 residues. The V gene lost 7 bases and the J gene lost 8 bases, with 9 bases spanning the gap. DNA of the CDR3: TGTGCCAGCATCCTACCGGATGAGCAGTTCTTC. The encoded protein is CASILPDEQFF.

This sequence joins TRBV14 and TRBJ2-3, with 7 bases matching TRBD1. V lost 1 base, J lost 4 bases, and 2 bases stayed unmatched. The CDR3 is 14 amino acids. The V gene's germline CDR1 is SGHDN and CDR2 FVKESK. The CDR3 loop is CASSQVGGADTQYF. CDR3 in DNA: TGTGCCAGCAGCCAAGTAGGGGGCGCAGATACGCAGTATTTT.

The CDR3 spells CASSSTGYAYEQYF. As DNA, the CDR3 is TGCGCCAGCAGCTCGACAGGCTATGCCTACGAGCAGTACTTC. This chain connects TRBV5-1 to TRBJ2-7; TRBD1 is a possible D gene (6 bases). Germline V gene data show CDR1 as SGHRS and CDR2 as YFSETQ. With 3 bases removed from V and 2 bases from J, the gap between germline ends came to 12 bases. The CDR3 sequence is 14 residues long.

The chain employs TRBV6-1 and TRBJ1-5; TRBD1 matches 10 bases. J gave up 1 base and V 2 bases, and 8 bases lay outside the gene matches. CDR3 length: 18 amino acids. Germline V gene data show CDR1 as MNHNS and CDR2 as SASEGT. CDR3 DNA: TGTGCCAGCAGTGAATGGGGACAGGGGTCCGGAAGCAATCAGCCCCAGCATTTT. Residues: CASSEWGQGSGSNQPQHF.

This sequence joins TRBV7-2 and TRBJ2-5, with 10 bases matching TRBD1. The CDR3 is made up of 17 amino acids. The germline V gene encodes CDR1 SGHTA and CDR2 FQGNSA. Trimming cost V 5 bases and J 0 bases; bases outside gene matches: 9. CDR3 nucleotide sequence: TGTGCCAGCAGCCGGACACGCGGGACAGGGGACCAAGAGACCCAGTACTTC. It specifies CASSRTRGTGDQETQYF.

The chain employs TRBV5-6 and TRBJ2-1, with 8 bases that match TRBD2. Germline CDR1 reads SGHDT; CDR2 reads YYEEEE. V trimming: 9 bases; J trimming: 2 bases; junction bases outside the gene matches: 4. This CDR3 has 13 residues. Written as DNA, the CDR3 is TGTGCCACCGCGGGGGGACCCTACAATGAGCAGTTCTTC. Translated: CATAGGPYNEQFF.

As concerns this clone: The germline gene is not matched at one end of the junction; a read error may be the cause. The chain employs TRBV7-3 and TRBJ2-2, with 7 bases identical to TRBD2. Germline V gives CDR1 SGHTA, CDR2 FQGTGA. The CDR3 spans 15 residues. The CDR3 nucleotides are TGTGCCAGCAGCTTCGCGGGAGCGAAGACCGGGGAGCTGTTTTTT. Its translation is CASSFAGAKTGELFF.

This chain uses TRBV5-1 with TRBJ2-5; 8 positions match TRBD2. V was clipped by 4 bases and J by 5 bases; unmatched bases: 10. The CDR3 contains 15 residues. Germline lookup yields CDR1 SGHRS and CDR2 YFSETQ. CDR3 in amino acids: CASSAAGAGGETQYF. CDR3 sequence (DNA): TGCGCCAGCAGCGCAGCGGGAGCGGGCGGGGAGACCCAGTACTTC.

V and J are TRBV2 and TRBJ1-2; D is uncertain. Germline CDR1 is SNHLY and CDR2 is FYNNEI. The V end was cut by 2 bases, the J end by 6 bases, with 10 bases between. This CDR3 spans 13 amino acids. CDR3 sequence reads: CASSEPRRDGYTF. CDR3 DNA sequence: TGTGCCAGCAGTGAACCCCGACGGGATGGCTACACCTTC.

The chain joins TRBV2 to TRBJ1-2, with 9 bases that match TRBD1. The CDR3 loop spans 16 amino acids. Germline values: CDR1 SNHLY, CDR2 FYNNEI. The V and J ends lost 1 base and 5 bases, in that order; junction bases with no gene match: 8. The CDR3 DNA sequence: TGTGCCAGCAGTGAAGAAGGGACAGGGCCGGGTTATGGCTACACCTTC. Amino acids: CASSEEGTGPGYGYTF.

As regards this clone: Other DNA sequences in this sample translate to the same CDR3. The V call is TRBV7-9, the J call TRBJ1-1; the D is unclear. Germline CDR1 is SEHNR and CDR2 is FQNEAQ (reference sequence). V shed 1 base and J shed 4 bases, with 7 bases lying between them. The CDR3 totals 13 residues. CDR3 DNA sequence: TGTGCCAGCAGCTTAGGACAAGGCACTGAAGCTTTCTTT. This sequence encodes CASSLGQGTEAFF.

This clone was counted a single time. The V and J genes are TRBV27 and TRBJ1-1, with 9 bases identical to TRBD1. There are 15 residues in the CDR3. CDR1 is MNHEY, CDR2 SMNVEV, per germline (reference sequence). With 5 bases clipped from V and 5 bases from J, the junction kept 9 bases outside the gene matches. The CDR3 DNA reads as TGTGCCAGCAGTATGCCGGGGACAGGGAGAACTGAAGCTTTCTTT. This sequence encodes CASSMPGTGRTEAFF.